The 14 T cell receptor beta chains given below trace back to one sample, sequenced in a study of regulatory T cells in long-lasting Graves disease. The TCR beta library used iRepertoire HTBI primers with Arm-PCR amplification of CDR3. From the multiplex PCR reads, TCRdb called clonotypes with MiXCR, one entry per CDR3 protein. The sample records 400,000 to 550,000 distinct CDR3 sequences, under 15% being singletons. As for time point: newly diagnosed GD, antithyroid drugs for less than 3 months. The TCR library was prepared using RNA isolated from PBMCs. This same sample was also taken into another study, of T cells in Graves' hyperthyroidism and ophthalmopathy.

Here the sequenced sample was peripheral blood mononuclear cells (PBMCs), taken at new diagnosis, from a patient treated with antithyroid drugs. The origin of the receptors is a woman in her thirties with Graves disease.

The sample holds many counts of this clonotype. The chain has TRBV12-3 or TRBV12-4 and TRBJ2-3; D uncertain. The CDR3 totals 11 residues. The ends were cut back, 5 bases at V and 5 bases at J, with 5 bases in the middle. DNA for the CDR3: TGTGCCAGCAGTGTTGGAGATACGCAGTATTTT. Amino acids: CASSVGDTQYF.

This clonotype was counted at least ten times. The rearrangement joins TRBV29-1 to TRBJ2-1; 11 bases are a match to TRBD2. Germline V CDR1 and CDR2: SQVTM, ANQGSEA. CDR3 length equals 13 residues. The V and J ends lost 7 bases and 10 bases, in that order; junction bases with no gene match: 9. CDR3 bases: TGCAGCGCCGTAGCGGGAGGGCAGAAGGAGCAGTTCTTC. This encodes CSAVAGGQKEQFF.

As to this clonotype: Compared with germline, one end of the junction differs, possibly owing to a read error. The chain uses TRBV13 and TRBJ1-1; D not resolved. The CDR3 runs to 12 residues. Germline V gene data show CDR1 as PRHDT and CDR2 as FYEKMQ (reference sequence). For the CDR3, the DNA is TGTACCAGCAGCTTAGTACGCGCTGAAGCTTTCTTT. It translates to CTSSLVRAEAFF. The full variable domain, with the rest looked up from reference TRBV13 and TRBJ1-1, is AAGVIQSPRHLIKEKRETATLKCYPIPRHDTVYWYQQGPGQDPQFLISFYEKMQSDKGSIPDRFSAQQFSDYHSELNMSSLELGDSALYFCTSSLVRAEAFFGQGTRLTVV.

The chain is built from TRBV24-1 and TRBJ1-2, with 9 nucleotides matching TRBD1. With 4 bases clipped from V and 7 bases from J, the junction kept 3 bases outside the gene matches. CDR3 length: 13 residues. The germline V gene encodes CDR1 KGHDR and CDR2 SFDVKD. The CDR3 here is CATSETGGSGYTF. As DNA, the CDR3 is TGTGCCACCAGTGAGACAGGGGGTTCTGGCTACACCTTC.

This clonotype has just a few counts. V usage is TRBV20-1 and J usage is TRBJ2-7, with TRBD2 identical over 7 bases. The ends lost 2 bases at V and 3 bases at J; junction bases unmatched: 10. The CDR3 contains 15 residues. Germline assignment: CDR1 DFQATT and CDR2 SNEGSKA (reference sequence). The CDR3 DNA reads TGCAGTGCTAGACGTGGCGCCAGCGGGAACTACGAGCAGTACTTC. This codes for CSARRGASGNYEQYF.

This clonotype was seen more than once but under ten times. The chain recombines TRBV11-2 with TRBJ2-3, with TRBD1 matching 8 bases. Trimming cost V 6 bases and J 11 bases; bases outside gene matches: 7. Germline CDR1 reads SGHAT; CDR2 reads FQNNGV. This CDR3 comprises 12 residues. The CDR3 reads CASSPWTGLQYF. In nucleotides, the CDR3 is TGTGCCAGCAGTCCCTGGACAGGGCTGCAGTATTTT. The complete variable domain, with remaining parts taken from reference TRBV11-2 and TRBJ2-3, reads EAGVAQSPRYKIIEKRQSVAFWCNPISGHATLYWYQQILGQGPKLLIQFQNNGVVDDSQLPKDRFSAERLKGVDSTLKIQPAKLEDSAVYLCASSPWTGLQYFGPGTRLTVL.

This sequence joins TRBV14 and TRBJ2-7, with TRBD2 identical over 8 bases. CDR1 is SGHDN, CDR2 FVKESK, per germline. The CDR3 contains 15 residues. Unmatched junction bases numbered 14, after V lost 4 bases and J lost 9 bases. The CDR3 nucleotides read TGTGCCAGCAGCCCATTTACCGGGACTAGTATTGTGCAGTACTTC. Its translation: CASSPFTGTSIVQYF.

This clonotype was counted only a few times. Germline is not matched at one junction end, which may reflect a read error. The J gene is TRBJ2-2, the V gene TRBV24-1, with D possibly TRBD1 on 5 matching bases. The CDR3 contains 18 residues. Germline CDR1 and CDR2: KGHDR and SFDVKD. The CDR3 region is CATSDSRAGHANTGELFF. CDR3 in DNA: TGTGCCACCAGCGATTCTCGGGCAGGACATGCGAACACCGGGGAGCTGTTTTTT.

The V gene is TRBV9, the J gene TRBJ2-3, with D uncertain. The length of the CDR3 is 15 residues. V lost 3 bases and J 2 bases, leaving 13 bases between the germline ends. Germline CDR1 SGDLS, CDR2 YYNGEE. The CDR3 spells CASSAGPDSTDTQYF. As DNA, the CDR3 is TGTGCCAGCAGCGCCGGACCGGATTCCACAGATACGCAGTATTTT.

In this sample, this clonotype turned up a few times. This rearrangement joins TRBV6-4 to TRBJ2-1; a weak D match, TRBD2 (6 bases). Germline CDR1 is MRHNA and CDR2 is SNTAGT. The CDR3 extends over 14 amino acids. V was clipped by 3 bases and J by 9 bases, with 15 bases between them. CDR3 region: CASSEPTRTAEQFF. Here the CDR3 DNA reads TGTGCCAGCAGTGAACCGACTAGAACTGCTGAGCAGTTCTTC.

This clonotype was counted between two and nine times. The gene calls are TRBV4-1 and TRBJ2-3, with D tentatively TRBD1 or TRBD2 (5 bases each). Trimming took 4 bases from V and 4 from J, leaving 18 bases between them. This CDR3 has 16 amino acids. Germline V CDR1 and CDR2: MGHRA, YSYEKL. CDR3 sequence: CASSPLGMGLADTQYF. In DNA form, the CDR3 reads TGCGCCAGCAGCCCACTAGGGATGGGGCTGGCAGATACGCAGTATTTT.

The table lists this clonotype with a few counts. This rearrangement joins TRBV7-9 to TRBJ1-2; TRBD1 aligns across 7 bases. The germline CDR1 and CDR2 sequences are SEHNR and FQNEAQ (reference sequence). This CDR3 contains 15 residues. Germline trimming cut 1 base from V and 4 bases from J; bases unmatched to any gene: 6. CDR3 sequence (DNA): TGTGCCAGCAGCTTAGGCAGGGACAGTGGCTATGGCTACACCTTC. It yields the protein CASSLGRDSGYGYTF.

The rearrangement links TRBV4-1 to TRBJ2-1, with 7 bases fitting TRBD2. The trim removed 1 base at V and 2 bases at J, leaving 5 bases unmatched. There are 16 residues in the CDR3. Germline V lookup: CDR1 MGHRA, CDR2 YSYEKL. CDR3 loop: CASSQGYGTTYNEQFF. The CDR3 DNA follows: TGCGCCAGCAGCCAAGGTTATGGGACTACCTACAATGAGCAGTTCTTC.

The sample holds many counts of this clonotype. The chain employs TRBV11-2 and TRBJ2-1; 14 nucleotides agree with TRBD2. Trimming took 5 bases from V and 8 from J; bases not matched to a gene: 11. The CDR3 contains 17 residues. CDR1 is SGHAT and CDR2 is FQNNGV in the germline V gene. CDR3 nucleotides: TGTGCCAGCAGCCCGGCGACTGGGACTAGCGGGAGCTATGAGCAGTTCTTC. Its protein is CASSPATGTSGSYEQFF.